The text below deals with one TCR beta chain. Its antigen is unidentified. Repertoires were generated with immunoSEQ multiplex PCR, while TCRdb's copy carries only in-frame clones and drops some. The sample has 50,000 to 60,000 clones, around 86% seen once. The sample is drawn from a study of identifying expanded T cells in peripheral blood. Study-level findings and limits: Technical replicates showed about 1.2 changed clones; about two weeks approximately 16; four weeks 19. Variance in clone template counts between approximately 2-week samples significantly increased with total template count across all healthy donors.

Germline V CDR1 and CDR2: SNHLY, FYNNEI. Trimming shortened V by 6 bases and J by 6 bases, and 11 bases separated the two germline ends. The length of the CDR3 is 13 residues. The sample was blood. The TCR sequence derives from a person aged 18-70 years in good health. This sequence joins TRBV2 and TRBJ2-2; TRBD2 might be the D (5 bases). The CDR3 DNA is TGTGCCAGCAGCAAACCCGGGGCCGGGGAGCTGTTTTTT. It encodes CASSKPGAGELFF.